Shown below are 18 T cell receptor beta chains from a single sample sequenced in a study of blood T cell repertoires in COVID-19. The assay was immunoSEQ multiplex PCR, and TCRdb's table has in-frame clones only and misses some. The repertoire holds 200,000 to 250,000 clones, 85% to 90% seen once, with less than 3.5% in the top ten. Source material: peripheral blood. The receptors were sampled from a woman in her fifties or sixties with acute or convalescent COVID-19.

The chain recombines TRBV3-1 (or the pseudogene TRBV3-2) with TRBJ2-3, with a possible D match to TRBD2 (5 bases). The CDR3 loop spans 14 amino acids. Germline assignment: CDR1 LGHDT and CDR2 YNNKEL (reference sequence). Deletions cut 4 bases from V and 4 bases from J, with 12 bases between. In DNA form, the CDR3 reads TGTGCCAGCAGCCCCGACGGGATCTCAGATACGCAGTATTTT. Protein sequence: CASSPDGISDTQYF.

The chain uses TRBV19 and TRBJ2-1; TRBD1 agrees at 10 bases. CDR3 size: 17 residues. The V gene's germline CDR1 is LNHDA and CDR2 SQIVND (reference sequence). The V gene end was trimmed by 5 bases and the J gene end by 6 bases; junction bases not matched to a gene: 13. CDR3 sequence: CASSSGQGFPLSNEQFF. In nucleotides, the CDR3 is TGTGCCAGTAGTTCGGGACAGGGGTTCCCATTAAGCAATGAGCAGTTCTTC. Together with reference TRBV19 and TRBJ2-1, the CDR3 gives the full variable domain: DGGITQSPKYLFRKEGQNVTLSCEQNLNHDAMYWYRQDPGQGLRLIYYSQIVNDFQKGDIAEGYSVSREKKESFPLTVTSAQKNPTAFYLCASSSGQGFPLSNEQFFGPGTRLTVL.

V gene TRBV9 combines with J gene TRBJ2-2; 8 bases map to TRBD2. V trimming: 4 bases; J trimming: 7 bases; junction bases outside the gene matches: 6. The CDR3 length is 14 residues. Germline V gene data show CDR1 as SGDLS and CDR2 as YYNGEE. CDR3 sequence: CASSPSGRGGELFF. The CDR3, as DNA: TGTGCCAGCAGCCCCAGCGGGAGAGGCGGGGAGCTGTTTTTT.

The rearrangement links TRBV7-9 to TRBJ1-2; D is unresolved. V shed 7 bases and J shed 2 bases, with 20 bases lying between them. The V gene's germline CDR1 is SEHNR and CDR2 FQNEAQ (reference sequence). The CDR3 extends over 16 amino acids. CDR3 loop: CASTPVGEVQNYGYTF. The DNA of the CDR3 is TGTGCCAGCACCCCAGTCGGAGAGGTGCAGAACTATGGCTACACCTTC.

The V and J genes are TRBV7-9 and TRBJ2-3, with TRBD1 identical over 7 bases. V was pared by 1 base and J by 2 bases, with 12 bases of the junction left unmatched. Germline V lookup: CDR1 SEHNR, CDR2 FQNEAQ (reference sequence). The CDR3 length is 18 residues. The DNA of the CDR3 is TGTGCCAGCAGCTTAGGGAACCCCGGGACAGTGGTCACAGATACGCAGTATTTT. Translation: CASSLGNPGTVVTDTQYF.

The rearrangement uses TRBV24-1 and TRBJ2-1; TRBD2 matches 7 bases. Germline CDR1 is KGHDR and CDR2 is SFDVKD. The CDR3 extends over 16 amino acids. V lost 1 base to trimming and J lost 3 bases; unmatched junction nucleotides: 5. The CDR3 spells CATSDLGGSYYNEQFF. The CDR3 bases are TGTGCCACCAGTGATTTAGGCGGGAGTTACTACAATGAGCAGTTCTTC.

This clone has just a few counts. This specimen includes other DNA sequences encoding the same CDR3. This rearrangement joins TRBV6-5 to TRBJ1-1; unclear D gene. CDR3 size: 14 residues. The V gene's germline CDR1 is MNHEY and CDR2 SVGAGI. Deletions cut 6 bases from V and 1 base from J, with 12 bases between. The CDR3 region is CASSSDRGNTEAFF. CDR3 nucleotides: TGTGCCAGCAGCTCGGACCGGGGGAACACTGAAGCTTTCTTT.

The CDR3 region is CASSFRGFSGTLVPKAFF. The CDR3 nucleotides are TGTGCCAGCAGCTTCCGAGGGTTTTCGGGAACGTTGGTCCCGAAAGCTTTCTTT. The chain carries TRBV11-2 and TRBJ1-1; D call uncertain. The length of the CDR3 is 18 residues. V lost 3 bases and J 9 bases, leaving 29 bases between the germline ends. The germline CDR1 and CDR2 sequences are SGHAT and FQNNGV.

The rearrangement uses TRBV19 and TRBJ2-5; D may be TRBD2 (5 bases). Trimming removed 2 bases from V and 0 bases from J, with 7 bases in between. The CDR3 is made up of 14 amino acids. From germline, CDR1 is LNHDA and CDR2 SQIVND (reference sequence). The CDR3 DNA follows: TGTGCCAGTAGTATACGGCGGGACCAAGAGACCCAGTACTTC. Its translation: CASSIRRDQETQYF.

This clone was observed once. Here the CDR3 DNA reads TGTGCCAGCTCACCAGGGACAGGGGACGGAAAACTGTTTTTT. It yields the protein CASSPGTGDGKLFF. The chain joins TRBV18 to TRBJ1-4, with 10 bases aligning to TRBD1. The CDR3 extends over 14 amino acids. Germline CDR1 and CDR2: KGHSH and LQKENI. V trimming: 2 bases; J trimming: 10 bases; junction bases outside the gene matches: 4.

This clone appeared a single time. The chain recombines TRBV6-5 with TRBJ1-2, with a tentative D call TRBD1 (5 bases). In germline, CDR1 is MNHEY, CDR2 SVGAGI. This CDR3 is 13 amino acids long. Trimming cost V 5 bases and J 5 bases, with 12 bases left between them. The DNA for the CDR3 is TGTGCCAGCAGTCTGGTTAAGGGGTATGGCTACACCTTC. Encoded protein: CASSLVKGYGYTF.

This chain uses TRBV21-1 with TRBJ2-7; the D call of TRBD1 is as the table states it, not checked on the DNA. TRBV21-1 has pseudogene status. This CDR3 has 18 amino acids. The CDR3: CASSKEVGLWRGGGEQYF. CDR3 DNA sequence: TGTGCCAGCAGCAAAGAAGTCGGGTTGTGGAGAGGGGGCGGAGAGCAGTACTTC.

The chain couples TRBV7-3 to TRBJ1-4; D perhaps matches TRBD1 (5 bases). Germline V gives CDR1 SGHTA, CDR2 FQGTGA. V lost 5 bases to trimming and J lost 5 bases, with 12 bases between them. The CDR3 sequence is 14 residues long. CDR3 region: CASSHRSINEKLFF. The CDR3 nucleotides are TGTGCCAGCAGCCACAGGTCGATAAATGAAAAACTGTTTTTT.

The chain employs TRBV18 and TRBJ1-5, with a tentative D call TRBD1 (6 bases). The germline gives CDR1 KGHSH, CDR2 LQKENI. The CDR3 covers 13 residues. V was cut by 4 bases and J by 7 bases, with 11 bases left in between. The CDR3, as DNA: TGTGCCAGCTCACTTGGGGGCTGGCAGCCCCAGCATTTT. Protein product: CASSLGGWQPQHF.

The chain has TRBV12-3 or TRBV12-4 and TRBJ1-5; perhaps TRBD1 as D (5 bases). The length of the CDR3 is 13 residues. Trimming took off 6 bases at V and 5 bases at J, with 11 bases between the two ends. In DNA form, the CDR3 reads TGTGCCAGCAGCTTGGGGGGGGATCAGCCCCAGCATTTT. Translating it yields CASSLGGDQPQHF.

The chain employs TRBV5-8 and TRBJ1-6; D perhaps matches TRBD1 (5 bases). The CDR3 extends over 16 amino acids. Germline CDR1 SGHTS, CDR2 YDEGEE. V dropped 0 bases and J dropped 3 bases, with 10 bases sitting between them. The CDR3 spells CASSLGGGNYNSPLHF. Written as DNA, the CDR3 is TGTGCCAGCAGCTTGGGGGGCGGAAACTATAATTCACCCCTCCACTTT. The full variable domain, its missing parts supplied by reference TRBV5-8 and TRBJ1-6, is EAGVTQSPTHLIKTRGQQATLRCSPISGHTSVYWYQQALGLGLQFLLWYDEGEERNRGNFPPRFSGRQFPNYSSELNVNALELEDSALYLCASSLGGGNYNSPLHFGNGTRLTVT.

This clone was recorded only once. This chain uses TRBV6-5 with TRBJ2-5; 7 bases fit TRBD1. CDR3 length: 13 residues. Germline CDR1 MNHEY, CDR2 SVGAGI. The V and J ends lost 7 bases and 2 bases, in that order; junction bases with no gene match: 4. CDR3 loop: CASTWTGQETQYF. For the CDR3, the DNA is TGTGCCAGCACCTGGACAGGTCAAGAGACCCAGTACTTC.

This clone was counted once. The V gene is TRBV12-3 or TRBV12-4, the J gene TRBJ2-1; perhaps TRBD2 as D (5 bases). With 3 bases removed from V and 8 bases from J, the gap between germline ends came to 11 bases. The CDR3 runs to 13 residues. CDR3 bases: TGTGCCAGCAGTTTTCGGGGAGAGCATGAGCAGTTCTTC. This translates into CASSFRGEHEQFF.